This TCR beta chain comes out of a study of identical twins. Template switching (which added a universal primer site) was used, and cDNA carried unique molecular identifiers. TCRdb used MiXCR to reprocess the 5' RACE reads, holding one entry per CDR3 protein. The sample includes about 190,000 distinct CDR3 sequences, around a sixth of them seen just once. CDR3 length: 16 amino acids. CDR1 SGHTA and CDR2 FQGNSA come from the germline V gene. V shed 5 bases and J 3 bases; nucleotides not matched to a gene: 7. The sample was also linked to a second study, of T cells expressing NK-cell markers. In that study: CD3+CD56+NKG2C+, CD3+CD56+NKG2C- and CD3+CD56-NKG2C+ T cells, once sorted, supplied the TCR beta repertoires. Certain NKG2C+ T cell clones were expanded, and their HCMV specificity remained unclear.

The chain uses TRBV7-2 and TRBJ2-7; 13 bases line up with TRBD2. Sequenced input: CD8+ T cells sorted from blood. The source of this sequence is a woman aged 18-29 years in good health. CDR3 in DNA: TGTGCCAGCAGCCCGGGGACTAGCGGGACTAACTACGAGCAGTACTTC. This gives the protein CASSPGTSGTNYEQYF.